This TCR beta chain was captured in a study of vaccination effects on CD4 cells after COVID-19. Sequencing followed a ViraFEST assay step that expanded antigen-specific CD4+ T cells with viral peptide pools. Investigators separated out CD4+ T cells once about 10 days of culture had passed. Two-dose vaccination with either BNT162b2 or mRNA-1273 was given to the participants. V dropped 2 bases and J dropped 1 base, with 18 bases sitting between them. The CDR3 covers 17 residues. CDR1 and CDR2 (germline): SGHRS, YFSETQ. In the case of this clone: The antigen remains unidentified.

Sequencing used immunoSEQ multiplex PCR; TCRdb keeps in-frame clones, though not all of them. The top ten clones hold more than 1% of a sample with over 80,000 clones, 60% to 85% of them seen once. This material consisted of CD4+ T cells from PBMCs cultured with HCoV-OC43 spike peptides, taken after COVID-19 vaccination. Subset meaning: HCoV-OC43 spike overlapping peptide pool stimulation. This sequence was found in a human donor who received a COVID-19 vaccine. The V and J genes are TRBV5-1 and TRBJ1-2, with D perhaps TRBD1 (6 bases). The CDR3: CASSFAGGLTDNYGYTF. CDR3 nucleotides: TGCGCCAGCAGCTTCGCCGGGGGGCTGACAGATAACTATGGCTACACCTTC.